What follows are 20 T cell receptor beta chains derived from one specimen sequenced in a study of neurological immune-mediated disorders. Regarding time point: longitudinal time-point 1 (baseline). TCRdb passed the 5' RACE reads through MiXCR, listing each CDR3 protein once. The sample carries some 60,000 distinct CDR3 sequences, approximately 11% recorded once. The specimen sequenced was PBMCs. These receptor sequences come from a male donor with HTLV-1-associated myelopathy (HAM/TSP).

This clonotype came up many times. J is TRBJ2-7 and V is TRBV27; TRBD1 aligns across 8 bases. The germline CDR1 and CDR2 sequences are MNHEY and SMNVEV (reference sequence). Trimming removed 6 bases from V and 0 bases from J; junction bases left unmatched: 4. There are 14 residues in the CDR3. For the CDR3, the DNA is TGTGCCAGCAGATTTACAGGGGGCTCCTACGAGCAGTACTTC. Protein sequence: CASRFTGGSYEQYF.

This clonotype was found a few times. V and J are TRBV18 and TRBJ2-7; D uncertain. Germline V lookup: CDR1 KGHSH, CDR2 LQKENI. V was trimmed by 3 bases and J by 3 bases, leaving 9 bases between them. The CDR3 spans 13 residues. The CDR3 is CASSPAPDYEQYF. CDR3 coding DNA: TGTGCCAGCTCACCGGCGCCAGACTACGAGCAGTACTTC.

This clonotype was counted many times. The chain carries TRBV6-2 or TRBV6-3 and TRBJ1-1, with D maybe TRBD1 (5 bases). V lost 4 bases, J lost 4 bases, and 16 bases lay in between. Germline lookup yields CDR1 MNHEY and CDR2 SVGEGT. CDR3 length: 15 amino acids. The CDR3 region has the DNA TGTGCCAGCAGTTCCCCCCCGGCAGGGCGCACTGAAGCTTTCTTT. Its protein product is CASSSPPAGRTEAFF.

This clonotype was observed at least ten times. This chain links TRBV6-1 with TRBJ2-3; D gene uncertain. The V end was cut by 3 bases, the J end by 4 bases, with 11 bases between. Per germline, CDR1 MNHNS and CDR2 SASEGT. This CDR3 has 14 amino acids. CDR3 in amino acids: CASSDVWSPDTQYF. CDR3 DNA: TGTGCCAGCAGTGACGTCTGGTCCCCAGATACGCAGTATTTT.

This clonotype has a count of ten or more. The V gene is TRBV4-2, the J gene TRBJ1-5; D is undetermined. CDR3 length: 16 amino acids. Germline-derived CDR1 and CDR2 are LGHNA and YNFKEQ. Trimming shortened V by 0 bases and J by 4 bases, and 13 bases separated the two germline ends. CDR3 in amino acids: CASSQEVGRSNQPQHF. For the CDR3, the DNA is TGTGCCAGCAGCCAAGAAGTCGGCAGATCAAATCAGCCCCAGCATTTT.

This clonotype was seen ten or more times. V is TRBV12-3 or TRBV12-4 and J is TRBJ2-1; 12 positions agree with TRBD2. V gave up 3 bases and J gave up 8 bases; unmatched junction bases: 11. The length of the CDR3 is 17 residues. Written as DNA, the CDR3 is TGTGCCAGCAGTTTCCGACTAGCGGGGGTCGCCGGGTATGAGCAGTTCTTC. It specifies CASSFRLAGVAGYEQFF.

The sample holds many counts of this clonotype. The CDR3 region is CASSSGTGASGANVLTF. As DNA, the CDR3 is TGTGCCAGCAGCTCGGGGACAGGGGCCTCTGGGGCCAACGTCCTGACTTTC. V gene TRBV7-6 combines with J gene TRBJ2-6; 10 nucleotides match TRBD1. The CDR3 is 17 residues long. The germline CDR1 and CDR2 sequences are SGHVS and FNYEAQ. After removal of 4 bases from V and 0 bases from J, the junction contained 3 bases not matched to a gene.

With respect to this clonotype: With a much larger clone just one base away, this may be a read error. The chain is built from TRBV7-6 and TRBJ2-7; D gene uncertain. CDR3 length equals 14 residues. Trimming removed 5 bases from V and 2 bases from J, with 13 bases in between. Germline V gene sequence: CDR1 SGHVS, CDR2 FNYEAQ. The CDR3 region is CASSPEKGPYEQYF. CDR3 DNA: TGTGCCAGCAGCCCAGAGAAAGGGCCCTACGAGCAGTACTTC. The variable domain in full, completed from reference TRBV7-6 and TRBJ2-7, reads GAGVSQSPRYKVTKRGQDVALRCDPISGHVSLYWYRQALGQGPEFLTYFNYEAQQDKSGLPNDRFSAERPEGSISTLTIQRTEQRDSAMYRCASSPEKGPYEQYFGPGTRLTVT.

This clonotype was found many times. The chain is built from TRBV4-2 and TRBJ2-1, with D possibly being TRBD1 or TRBD2 (5 bases each). Germline loops: CDR1 LGHNA, CDR2 YNFKEQ. V lost 1 base, J lost 7 bases, and 14 bases lay in between. This CDR3 comprises 15 residues. The CDR3 sequence: CASSQVVGPGNEQFF. CDR3 coding DNA: TGTGCCAGCAGCCAAGTGGTGGGGCCGGGAAATGAGCAGTTCTTC.

The table lists this clonotype with a few counts. J is TRBJ2-3 and V is TRBV5-1; possible D gene TRBD2, 6 bases. The CDR3 extends over 16 amino acids. CDR1 and CDR2 from the germline V gene are SGHRS and YFSETQ. Trimming took 2 bases from V and 3 from J, leaving 16 bases between them. The CDR3 is CASSLQMGRGTDTQYF. CDR3 bases: TGCGCCAGCAGCTTACAAATGGGACGGGGGACAGATACGCAGTATTTT.

In its sample, this clonotype was seen many times. The CDR3 DNA sequence: TGCGCCAGCAGCTCGCTCGGGAACACTGAAGCTTTCTTT. Amino acids: CASSSLGNTEAFF. The rearrangement uses TRBV5-1 and TRBJ1-1; D gene unclear. Deletions cut 3 bases from V and 1 base from J, with 7 bases between. Germline loops: CDR1 SGHRS, CDR2 YFSETQ. The CDR3 sequence is 13 residues long.

The rearrangement links TRBV20-1 to TRBJ1-2, with D perhaps TRBD1 (6 bases). V was cut by 6 bases and J by 4 bases, with 18 bases left in between. Germline V gives CDR1 DFQATT, CDR2 SNEGSKA (reference sequence). CDR3 length equals 14 residues. CDR3 amino acids: CSAQNRDPFYGYTF. The CDR3 region has the DNA TGCAGTGCCCAGAACAGGGACCCCTTCTATGGCTACACCTTC.

This clonotype has a handful of counts. This rearrangement joins TRBV29-1 to TRBJ2-2; D gene unclear. The CDR3 extends over 11 amino acids. The V end lost 6 bases, the J end lost 6 bases, and 8 bases lay between the germline ends. The germline gives CDR1 SQVTM, CDR2 ANQGSEA. CDR3 DNA: TGCAGCGTCGCAATCCCCGGGGAGCTGTTTTTT. This translates into CSVAIPGELFF.

The sample holds a few counts of this clonotype. A read error may be the cause here, since a much bigger clone is one base away. The V call is TRBV12-3 or TRBV12-4, the J call TRBJ2-3; either TRBD1 or TRBD2 may supply D (5 bases each). The length of the CDR3 is 13 residues. The CDR3 nucleotides are TGTACCAGCGGTATCCCTGGGGGATTGACGCAGTATTTT. It translates to CTSGIPGGLTQYF.

This clonotype is judged medium-sized. This chain joins TRBV29-1 and TRBJ1-4, with no clear D. CDR1 and CDR2 from the germline V gene are SQVTM and ANQGSEA. The CDR3 loop spans 15 amino acids. Trimming cost V 5 bases and J 4 bases, with 17 bases left between them. CDR3 nucleotides: TGCAGCGTTCAGACACTGGACGGGAATAATGAAAAACTGTTTTTT. Its protein product is CSVQTLDGNNEKLFF.

At least ten counts were recorded for this clonotype. V and J are TRBV5-6 and TRBJ2-5, with D unresolved. CDR1 is SGHDT and CDR2 is YYEEEE in the germline V gene. The CDR3 spans 13 residues. Trimming took off 0 bases at V and 1 base at J, with 4 bases between the two ends. The CDR3 loop reads CASSLASQETQYF. The CDR3 nucleotides read TGTGCCAGCAGCTTGGCCAGCCAAGAGACCCAGTACTTC. Variable domain in full (rest from reference TRBV5-6 and TRBJ2-5): DAGVTQSPTHLIKTRGQQVTLRCSPKSGHDTVSWYQQALGQGPQFIFQYYEEEERQRGNFPDRFSGHQFPNYSSELNVNALLLGDSALYLCASSLASQETQYFGPGTRLLVL.

This clonotype was seen many times. The chain links TRBV7-2 to TRBJ1-2, with TRBD1 matching over 8 bases. CDR3 length: 14 residues. Germline assignment: CDR1 SGHTA and CDR2 FQGNSA. Losses at the gene ends were 1 base for V and 5 bases for J; bases not matched to a gene: 3. CDR3 bases: TGTGCCAGCAGCTTAGTTGACAGGGGATATGGCTACACCTTC. Amino acids: CASSLVDRGYGYTF.

This clonotype occurred many times. The chain employs TRBV29-1 and TRBJ1-1, with a weak D call TRBD1 (6 bases). The CDR3 totals 14 residues. Trimming took off 7 bases at V and 0 bases at J, with 15 bases between the two ends. CDR1 and CDR2 from the germline V gene are SQVTM and ANQGSEA. The CDR3 here is CSATGTLLNTEAFF. CDR3 coding DNA: TGCAGCGCCACCGGGACACTACTGAACACTGAAGCTTTCTTT.

This clonotype was observed many times. Here the CDR3 reads CASSANRGGTDTQYF. The DNA for the CDR3 is TGTGCCAGCAGCGCGAACAGGGGAGGGACAGATACGCAGTATTTT. V gene TRBV5-6 combines with J gene TRBJ2-3, with D perhaps given as TRBD1 or TRBD2 (7 bases each). Trimming took off 4 bases at V and 3 bases at J, with 15 bases between the two ends. CDR3 length: 15 residues. Germline V gene sequence: CDR1 SGHDT, CDR2 YYEEEE.

This clonotype was observed many times. This chain links TRBV7-2 with TRBJ1-6, with D uncertain. CDR3 length: 14 residues. Trimming removed 5 bases at V and 7 bases at J, with 12 bases between. Germline V gene data show CDR1 as SGHTA and CDR2 as FQGNSA. CDR3 sequence reads: CASSRVGQNSPLHF. CDR3 bases: TGTGCCAGCAGCCGCGTCGGGCAAAATTCACCCCTCCACTTT.